This paragraph reports one T cell receptor delta chain. Its antigen is unidentified. The sample originates from a study of Vδ1+ human thymocytes. Regarding the study as a whole: Thymic TRG and TRD repertoires appeared highly polyclonal, with Gaussian CDR3 length distributions.

Alphabeta T cells were depleted, then CD3+ Vdelta1+ Vdelta2- thymocytes were FACS-sorted. Purity of the sorted Vdelta1+ thymocytes ranged from roughly 97% to 99.6%. Sequences come from RNA converted to cDNA by reverse transcription. The CDR3 regions were amplified by multiplex PCR from V-gene primers to a constant-region primer. TCRdb re-called the multiplex PCR reads with CATT. The table includes about 55,000 delta-chain clones, approximately 16% detected once. Between the trimmed V and J ends, which lost 3 bases and 0 bases, there was a span of 17 bases. Germline CDR1 is TSWWSYY and CDR2 is QGS. The CDR3 has 17 amino acids.

Input material: Vdelta1+ gamma-delta thymocytes from the thymus. The subset was: FACS-sorted CD3+ TCRalphabeta- TCRVdelta1+ TCRVdelta2- thymocytes. The sequence was obtained from a boy under two years old who had congenital heart surgery. V and J are TRDV1 and TRDJ1; no clear D. The CDR3 sequence is CALGERQGGVHTDKLIF. CDR3 DNA sequence: TGTGCTCTTGGGGAGAGACAAGGAGGGGTACACACCGATAAACTCATCTTT.